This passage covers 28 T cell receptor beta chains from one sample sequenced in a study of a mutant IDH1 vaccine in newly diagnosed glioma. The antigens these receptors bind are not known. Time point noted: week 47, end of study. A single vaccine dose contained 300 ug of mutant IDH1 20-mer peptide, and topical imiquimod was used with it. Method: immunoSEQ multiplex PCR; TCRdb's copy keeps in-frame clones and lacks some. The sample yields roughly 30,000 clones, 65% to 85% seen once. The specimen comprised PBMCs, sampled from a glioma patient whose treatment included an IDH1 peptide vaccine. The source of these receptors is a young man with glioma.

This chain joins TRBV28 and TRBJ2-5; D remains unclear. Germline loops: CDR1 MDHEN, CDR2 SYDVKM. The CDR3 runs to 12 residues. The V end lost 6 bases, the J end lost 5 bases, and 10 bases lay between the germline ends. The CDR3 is CASSRSVETQYF. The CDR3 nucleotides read TGTGCCAGCAGCAGGAGTGTTGAGACCCAGTACTTC.

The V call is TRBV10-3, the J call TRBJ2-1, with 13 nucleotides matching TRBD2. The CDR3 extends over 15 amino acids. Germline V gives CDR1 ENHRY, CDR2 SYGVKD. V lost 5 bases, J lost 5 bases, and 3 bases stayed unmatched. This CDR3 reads CAISRGTSGDNEQFF. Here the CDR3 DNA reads TGTGCCATCAGTAGGGGGACTAGCGGGGACAATGAGCAGTTCTTC.

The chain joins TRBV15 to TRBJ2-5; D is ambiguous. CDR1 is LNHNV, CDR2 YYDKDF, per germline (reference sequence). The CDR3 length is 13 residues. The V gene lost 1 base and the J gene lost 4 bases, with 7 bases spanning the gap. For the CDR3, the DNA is TGTGCCACCAGCAGAGCAGGACCAGAGACCCAGTACTTC. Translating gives CATSRAGPETQYF.

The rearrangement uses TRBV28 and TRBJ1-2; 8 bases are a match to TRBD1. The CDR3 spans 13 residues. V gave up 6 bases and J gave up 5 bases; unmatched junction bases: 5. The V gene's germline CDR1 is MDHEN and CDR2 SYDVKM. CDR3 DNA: TGTGCCAGCAGCCCGGACAGGGTATATGGCTACACCTTC. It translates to CASSPDRVYGYTF.

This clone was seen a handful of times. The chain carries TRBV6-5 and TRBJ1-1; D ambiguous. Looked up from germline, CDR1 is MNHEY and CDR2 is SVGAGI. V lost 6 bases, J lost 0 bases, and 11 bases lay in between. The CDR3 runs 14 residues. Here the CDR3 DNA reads TGTGCCAGCAGCAGTGGGCGGATGAACACTGAAGCTTTCTTT. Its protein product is CASSSGRMNTEAFF.

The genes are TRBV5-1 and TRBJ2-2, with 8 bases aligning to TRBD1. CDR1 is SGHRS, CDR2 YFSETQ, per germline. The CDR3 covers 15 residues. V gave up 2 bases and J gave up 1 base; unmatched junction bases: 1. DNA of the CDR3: TGCGCCAGCAGCTTAGACAGGGGGAACACCGGGGAGCTGTTTTTT. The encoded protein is CASSLDRGNTGELFF.

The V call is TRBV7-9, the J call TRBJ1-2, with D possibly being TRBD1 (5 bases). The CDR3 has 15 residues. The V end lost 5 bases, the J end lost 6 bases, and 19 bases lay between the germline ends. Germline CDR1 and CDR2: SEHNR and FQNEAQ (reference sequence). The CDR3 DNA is TGTGCCAGCAGCCGGCTCGGAGGGGACCTGGATGGCTACACCTTC. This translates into CASSRLGGDLDGYTF.

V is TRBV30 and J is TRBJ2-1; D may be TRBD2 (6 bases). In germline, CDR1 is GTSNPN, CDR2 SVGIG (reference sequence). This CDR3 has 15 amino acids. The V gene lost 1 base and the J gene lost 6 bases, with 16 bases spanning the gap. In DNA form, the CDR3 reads TGTGCCTGGAGTGAGAGATATGACGGGGGCAATGAGCAGTTCTTC. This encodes CAWSERYDGGNEQFF. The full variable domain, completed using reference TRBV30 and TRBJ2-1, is SQTIHQWPATLVQPVGSPLSLECTVEGTSNPNLYWYRQAAGRGLQLLFYSVGIGQISSEVPQNLSASRPQDRQFILSSKKLLLSDSGFYLCAWSERYDGGNEQFFGPGTRLTVL.

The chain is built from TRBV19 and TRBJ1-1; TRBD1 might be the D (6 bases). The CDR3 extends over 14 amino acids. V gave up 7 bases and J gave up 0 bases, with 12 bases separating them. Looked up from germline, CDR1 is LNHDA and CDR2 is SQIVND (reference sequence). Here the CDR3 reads CASNPGDLNTEAFF. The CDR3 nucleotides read TGTGCCAGTAACCCAGGGGATTTGAACACTGAAGCTTTCTTT.

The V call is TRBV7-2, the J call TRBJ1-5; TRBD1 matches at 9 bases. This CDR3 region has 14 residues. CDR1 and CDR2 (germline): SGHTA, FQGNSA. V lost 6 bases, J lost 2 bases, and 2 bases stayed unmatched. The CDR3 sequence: CASSRDRGNQPQHF. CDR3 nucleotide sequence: TGTGCCAGCAGTCGGGACAGGGGCAATCAGCCCCAGCATTTT. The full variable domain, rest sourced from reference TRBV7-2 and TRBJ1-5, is GAGVSQSPSNKVTEKGKDVELRCDPISGHTALYWYRQSLGQGLEFLIYFQGNSAPDKSGLPSDRFSAERTGGSVSTLTIQRTQQEDSAVYLCASSRDRGNQPQHFGDGTRLSIL.

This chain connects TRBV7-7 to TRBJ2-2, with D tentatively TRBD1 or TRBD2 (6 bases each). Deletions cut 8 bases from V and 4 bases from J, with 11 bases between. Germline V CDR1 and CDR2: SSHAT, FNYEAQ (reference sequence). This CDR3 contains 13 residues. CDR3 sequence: CASGRGRTGELFF. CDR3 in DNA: TGTGCCAGCGGCCGGGGGCGCACCGGGGAGCTGTTTTTT.

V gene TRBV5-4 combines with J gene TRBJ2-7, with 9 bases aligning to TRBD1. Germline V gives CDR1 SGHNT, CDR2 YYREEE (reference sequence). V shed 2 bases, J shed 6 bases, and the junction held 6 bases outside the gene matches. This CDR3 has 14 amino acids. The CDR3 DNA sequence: TGTGCCAGCAGCTTTGGGACAGGGACGAGCGAGCAGTACTTC. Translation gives CASSFGTGTSEQYF. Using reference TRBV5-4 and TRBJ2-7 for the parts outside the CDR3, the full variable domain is ETGVTQSPTHLIKTRGQQVTLRCSSQSGHNTVSWYQQALGQGPQFIFQYYREEENGRGNFPPRFSGLQFPNYSSELNVNALELDDSALYLCASSFGTGTSEQYFGPGTRLTVT.

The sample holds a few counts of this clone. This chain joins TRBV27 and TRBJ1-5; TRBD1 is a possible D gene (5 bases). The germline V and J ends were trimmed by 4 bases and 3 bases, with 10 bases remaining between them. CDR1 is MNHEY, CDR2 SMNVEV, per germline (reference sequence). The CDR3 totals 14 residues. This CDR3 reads CASSSMGPNQPQHF. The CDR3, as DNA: TGTGCCAGCAGTTCTATGGGGCCCAATCAGCCCCAGCATTTT.

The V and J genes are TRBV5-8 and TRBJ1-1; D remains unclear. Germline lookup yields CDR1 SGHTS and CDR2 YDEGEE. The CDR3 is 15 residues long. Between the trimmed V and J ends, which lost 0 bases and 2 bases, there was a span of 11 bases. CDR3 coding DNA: TGTGCCAGCAGCTTGGGCATCCTATACAACACTGAAGCTTTCTTT. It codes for CASSLGILYNTEAFF.

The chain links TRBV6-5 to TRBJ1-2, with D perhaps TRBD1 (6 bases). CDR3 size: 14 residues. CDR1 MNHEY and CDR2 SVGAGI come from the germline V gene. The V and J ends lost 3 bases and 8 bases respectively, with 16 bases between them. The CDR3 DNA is TGTGCCAGCAGTTATGAAGCGGGGGGCAGCGGCTACACCTTC. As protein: CASSYEAGGSGYTF.

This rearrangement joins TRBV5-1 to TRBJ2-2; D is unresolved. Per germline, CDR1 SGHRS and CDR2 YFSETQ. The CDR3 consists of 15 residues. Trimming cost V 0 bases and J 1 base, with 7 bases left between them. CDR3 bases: TGCGCCAGCAGCTTGGAAGTCCAGAACACCGGGGAGCTGTTTTTT. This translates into CASSLEVQNTGELFF.

The CDR3 nucleotides read TGTGCCAGCATGGCGGGAGGCTGGGAAGAGACCCAGTACTTC. Its protein is CASMAGGWEETQYF. The gene calls are TRBV28 and TRBJ2-5, with 8 nucleotides matching TRBD2. The CDR3 totals 14 residues. V lost 7 bases to trimming and J lost 3 bases; unmatched junction nucleotides: 7. CDR1 MDHEN and CDR2 SYDVKM come from the germline V gene.

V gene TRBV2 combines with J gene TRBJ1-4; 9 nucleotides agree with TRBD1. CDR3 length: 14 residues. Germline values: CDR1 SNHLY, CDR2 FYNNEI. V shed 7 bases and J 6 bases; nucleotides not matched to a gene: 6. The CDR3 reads CASNRDREDEKLFF. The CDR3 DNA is TGTGCCAGCAATAGGGACAGGGAGGATGAAAAACTGTTTTTT. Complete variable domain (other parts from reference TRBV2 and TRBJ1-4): EPEVTQTPSHQVTQMGQEVILRCVPISNHLYFYWYRQILGQKVEFLVSFYNNEISEKSEIFDDQFSVERPDGSNFTLKIRSTKLEDSAMYFCASNRDREDEKLFFGSGTQLSVL.

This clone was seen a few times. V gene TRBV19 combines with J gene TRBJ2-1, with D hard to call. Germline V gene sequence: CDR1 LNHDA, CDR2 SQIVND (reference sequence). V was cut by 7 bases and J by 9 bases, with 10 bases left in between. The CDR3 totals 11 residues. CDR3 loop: CASTSRGEQFF. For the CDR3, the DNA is TGTGCCAGTACCAGTCGTGGTGAGCAGTTCTTC. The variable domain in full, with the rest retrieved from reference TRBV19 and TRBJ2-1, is DGGITQSPKYLFRKEGQNVTLSCEQNLNHDAMYWYRQDPGQGLRLIYYSQIVNDFQKGDIAEGYSVSREKKESFPLTVTSAQKNPTAFYLCASTSRGEQFFGPGTRLTVL.

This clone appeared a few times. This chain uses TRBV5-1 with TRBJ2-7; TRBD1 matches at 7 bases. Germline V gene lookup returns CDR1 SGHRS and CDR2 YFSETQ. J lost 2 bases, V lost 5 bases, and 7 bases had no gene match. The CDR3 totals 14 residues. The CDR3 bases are TGCGCCAGCAGTGATGAGGGGGCCACCTACGAGCAGTACTTC. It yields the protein CASSDEGATYEQYF.

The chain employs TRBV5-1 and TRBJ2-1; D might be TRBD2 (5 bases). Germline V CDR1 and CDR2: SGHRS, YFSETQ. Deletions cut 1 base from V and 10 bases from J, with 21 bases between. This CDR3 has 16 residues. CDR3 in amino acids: CASSLPKGPGTHEQFF. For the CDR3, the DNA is TGCGCCAGCAGCTTGCCCAAAGGTCCGGGAACCCACGAGCAGTTCTTC.

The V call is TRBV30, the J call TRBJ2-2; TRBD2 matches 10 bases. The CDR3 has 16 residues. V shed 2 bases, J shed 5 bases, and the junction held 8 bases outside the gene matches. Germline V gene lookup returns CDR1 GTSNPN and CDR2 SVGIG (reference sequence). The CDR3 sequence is CAWSPPSGRGTGELFF. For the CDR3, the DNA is TGTGCCTGGAGTCCGCCTAGCGGGAGAGGTACCGGGGAGCTGTTTTTT. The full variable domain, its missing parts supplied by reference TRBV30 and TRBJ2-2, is SQTIHQWPATLVQPVGSPLSLECTVEGTSNPNLYWYRQAAGRGLQLLFYSVGIGQISSEVPQNLSASRPQDRQFILSSKKLLLSDSGFYLCAWSPPSGRGTGELFFGEGSRLTVL.

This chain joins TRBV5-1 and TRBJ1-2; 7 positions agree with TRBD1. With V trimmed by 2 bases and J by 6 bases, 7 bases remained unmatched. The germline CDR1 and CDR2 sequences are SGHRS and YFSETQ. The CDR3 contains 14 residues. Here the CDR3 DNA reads TGCGCCAGCAGCTTATCCGGGACAGATGATGGCTACACCTTC. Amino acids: CASSLSGTDDGYTF.

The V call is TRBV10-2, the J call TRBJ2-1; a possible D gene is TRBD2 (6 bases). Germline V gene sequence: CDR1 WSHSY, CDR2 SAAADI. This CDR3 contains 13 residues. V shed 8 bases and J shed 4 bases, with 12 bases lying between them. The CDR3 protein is CASRDSSYNEQFF. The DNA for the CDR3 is TGCGCCAGCCGGGACTCGAGTTACAATGAGCAGTTCTTC.

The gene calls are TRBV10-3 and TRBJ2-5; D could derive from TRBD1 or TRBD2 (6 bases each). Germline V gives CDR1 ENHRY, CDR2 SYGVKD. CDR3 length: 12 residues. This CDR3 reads CPWGACTETQYF. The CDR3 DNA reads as TGTCCCTGGGGGGCATGTACCGAGACCCAGTACTTC.

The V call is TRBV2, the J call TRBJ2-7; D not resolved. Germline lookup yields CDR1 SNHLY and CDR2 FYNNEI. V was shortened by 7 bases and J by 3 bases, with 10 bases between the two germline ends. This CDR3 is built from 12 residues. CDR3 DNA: TGTGCCAGCACCCCGACCCTCTACGAGCAGTACTTC. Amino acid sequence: CASTPTLYEQYF.

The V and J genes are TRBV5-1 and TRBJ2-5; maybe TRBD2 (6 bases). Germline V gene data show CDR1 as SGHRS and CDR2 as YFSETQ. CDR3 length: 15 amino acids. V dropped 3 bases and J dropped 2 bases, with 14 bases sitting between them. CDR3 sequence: CASSSGVGGQETQYF. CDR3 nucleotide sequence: TGCGCCAGCAGCTCGGGCGTGGGAGGACAAGAGACCCAGTACTTC.

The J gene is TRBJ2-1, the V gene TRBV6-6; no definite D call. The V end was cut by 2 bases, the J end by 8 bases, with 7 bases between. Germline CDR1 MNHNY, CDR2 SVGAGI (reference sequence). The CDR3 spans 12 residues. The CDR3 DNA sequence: TGTGCCAGCAGTTACATGGGCTATGAGCAGTTCTTC. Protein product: CASSYMGYEQFF.